The clone carrying this T cell receptor (beta chain) was counted ten times or more. TCR beta CDR3 sequences were amplified from RNA transcripts. A first-round RT-PCR of the TCR CDR3 used the HTBI primer set. TCRdb reprocessed the multiplex PCR reads with MiXCR, giving one entry per CDR3 protein. The sample lists fewer than 600,000 distinct CDR3 sequences; approximately 14% were seen once. These data come from a study of T cells in Graves' hyperthyroidism and ophthalmopathy. CDR3 length: 15 amino acids. Trimming stripped 3 bases from V and 6 bases from J, with 15 bases between. Germline CDR1 KGHDR, CDR2 SFDVKD. Each diagnosis drew on symptoms, thyroxine, TRAb, thyroid ultrasound and orbital computed tomography findings. PBMCs were derived from 10 ml fresh peripheral blood.

The source of this sequence is a woman aged 40 to 55 with Graves' hyperthyroidism. Sequencing was done on a sample of blood. The rearrangement uses TRBV24-1 and TRBJ2-3; D gene unclear. CDR3 residues: CATSDPGPADDTQYF. The CDR3 DNA is TGTGCCACCAGTGATCCGGGCCCGGCGGATGATACGCAGTATTTT.